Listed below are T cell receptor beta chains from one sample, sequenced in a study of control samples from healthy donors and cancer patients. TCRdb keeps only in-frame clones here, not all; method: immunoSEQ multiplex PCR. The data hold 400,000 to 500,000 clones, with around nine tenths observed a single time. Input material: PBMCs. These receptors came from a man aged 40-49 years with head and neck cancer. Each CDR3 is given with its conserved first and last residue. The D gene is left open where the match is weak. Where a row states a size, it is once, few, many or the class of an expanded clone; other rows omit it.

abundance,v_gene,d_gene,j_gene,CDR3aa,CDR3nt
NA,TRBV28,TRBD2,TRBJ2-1,CASSLILAGNNEQFF,TGTGCCAGCAGTTTAATCCTAGCGGGCAACAATGAGCAGTTCTTC
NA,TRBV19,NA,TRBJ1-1,CASSRAGETEAFF,TGTGCCAGTAGTAGGGCGGGGGAGACTGAAGCTTTCTTT
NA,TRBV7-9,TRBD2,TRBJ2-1,CASSIGTSGGRSSYNEQFF,TGTGCCAGCAGCATCGGGACTAGCGGGGGGCGAAGCTCCTACAATGAGCAGTTCTTC
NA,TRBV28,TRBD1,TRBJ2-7,CASEGGQAYEQYF,TGTGCCAGCGAAGGGGGCCAGGCCTACGAGCAGTACTTC
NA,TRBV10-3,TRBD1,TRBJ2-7,CAIVRDRGSKQYF,TGTGCCATTGTCCGGGACAGGGGGTCTAAGCAGTACTTC
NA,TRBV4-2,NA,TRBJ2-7,CASSQDLSQEQYF,TGTGCCAGCAGCCAAGATCTGAGCCAGGAGCAGTACTTC
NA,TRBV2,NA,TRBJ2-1,CASRLYNEQFF,TGTGCCAGCAGGTTATACAATGAGCAGTTCTTC
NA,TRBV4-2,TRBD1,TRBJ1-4,CASSRRTGGLEEKLFF,TGTGCCAGCAGCCGGAGAACAGGGGGCTTAGAGGAAAAACTGTTTTTT
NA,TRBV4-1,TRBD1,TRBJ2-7,CASSQSPSGTGSREQYF,TGCGCCAGCAGTCAAAGCCCCTCCGGGACAGGGTCGCGGGAGCAGTACTTC
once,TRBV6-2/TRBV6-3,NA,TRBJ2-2,CASSYSHPGTGELFF,TGTGCCAGCAGTTATTCCCACCCGGGCACCGGGGAGCTGTTTTTT
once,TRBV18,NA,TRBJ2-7,CASSPGQLPSYEQYF,TGTGCCAGCTCACCAGGACAGCTTCCTTCCTACGAGCAGTACTTC
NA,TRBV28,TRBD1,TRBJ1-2,CASSPPDRGLSGYTF,TGTGCCAGCAGTCCACCGGACAGGGGGCTTAGTGGCTACACCTTC
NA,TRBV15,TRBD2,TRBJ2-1,CATRWAGDARNEQFF,TGTGCCACCAGATGGGCGGGGGACGCCCGGAATGAGCAGTTCTTC
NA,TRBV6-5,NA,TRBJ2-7,CASSWGTGYEQYF,TGTGCCAGCAGTTGGGGGACGGGCTACGAGCAGTACTTC
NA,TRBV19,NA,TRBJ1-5,CASMNGRISNQPQHF,TGTGCCAGTATGAACGGAAGAATTAGCAATCAGCCCCAGCATTTT
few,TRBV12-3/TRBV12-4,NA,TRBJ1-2,CASSFNRGSPLF,TGTGCCAGCAGTTTCAACCGGGGATCCCCACTCTTC
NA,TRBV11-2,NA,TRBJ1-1,CASSPGNTEAFF,TGTGCCAGCAGCCCCGGGAACACTGAAGCTTTCTTT
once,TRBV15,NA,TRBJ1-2,CATSPDRVGIYYGYTF,TGTGCCACCAGCCCTGATAGAGTAGGGATTTACTATGGCTACACCTTC
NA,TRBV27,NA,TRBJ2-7,CASSYFDGSYEQYF,TGTGCCAGCAGTTATTTTGACGGCTCCTACGAGCAGTACTTC
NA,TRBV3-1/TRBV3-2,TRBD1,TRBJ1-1,CASSQGEGQGKEAFF,TGTGCCAGCAGCCAAGGAGAGGGACAGGGAAAAGAAGCTTTCTTT
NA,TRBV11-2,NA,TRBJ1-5,CASSLGPVSGQPQHF,TGTGCCAGCAGCTTAGGTCCGGTCTCGGGTCAGCCCCAGCATTTT
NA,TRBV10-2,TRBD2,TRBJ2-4,CASSEERRVAGGGKAKNIQYF,TGCGCCAGCAGTGAGGAGCGAAGAGTAGCGGGAGGGGGGAAAGCCAAAAACATTCAGTACTTC